The 10 T cell receptor beta chains presented below share a single source sample, sequenced in a study of blood T cells in healthy people across ages. The use of a sample-barcoded 5' primer and a J-beta primer mix characterized a second PCR of about 7 to 12 cycles. TCRdb reprocessed the 5' RACE reads via MiXCR and lists one record per CDR3 protein. The sample lists approximately 800,000 distinct CDR3 sequences, 36% occurring once. Sequencing was done on a sample of blood. These receptor sequences come from a man aged 18 to 29 in good health.

This clonotype has just a few counts. The CDR3 is CASSVGVNNEQFF. The CDR3 nucleotides are TGTGCCAGCAGCGTGGGAGTTAACAATGAGCAGTTCTTC. This chain links TRBV11-2 with TRBJ2-1, with a possible D match to TRBD2 (5 bases). V was cut by 5 bases and J by 5 bases, with 10 bases left in between. Germline loops: CDR1 SGHAT, CDR2 FQNNGV. The CDR3 has 13 amino acids.

This clonotype was seen a handful of times. The chain uses TRBV6-2 or TRBV6-3 and TRBJ2-1; TRBD1 matches 8 bases. CDR3 size: 14 residues. The trim removed 5 bases at V and 8 bases at J, leaving 8 bases unmatched. Per the germline V gene, CDR1 is MNHEY and CDR2 is SVGEGT. In nucleotides, the CDR3 is TGTGCCAGCAGTACGGACAGGGACAAGGATGAGCAGTTCTTC. Translating gives CASSTDRDKDEQFF.

This chain links TRBV19 with TRBJ1-1; D unresolved. The CDR3 is 14 residues long. CDR1 is LNHDA, CDR2 SQIVND, per germline (reference sequence). V lost 6 bases and J 3 bases, leaving 14 bases between the germline ends. CDR3 in amino acids: CASRNLLVDTEAFF. Written as DNA, the CDR3 is TGTGCCAGTAGGAACCTTTTAGTGGACACTGAAGCTTTCTTT.

V usage is TRBV20-1 and J usage is TRBJ2-1, with D possibly being TRBD1 or TRBD2 (6 bases each). The CDR3 covers 14 residues. CDR1 DFQATT and CDR2 SNEGSKA come from the germline V gene (reference sequence). Trimming pared 3 bases from V and 4 bases from J, leaving 13 bases between. The CDR3 region has the DNA TGCAGTGCTAGTCCCCGGGGGCCTTACAATGAGCAGTTCTTC. Its protein product is CSASPRGPYNEQFF.

The chain combines TRBV7-9 with TRBJ1-2; D is possibly TRBD1 (6 bases). In germline, CDR1 is SEHNR, CDR2 FQNEAQ (reference sequence). V lost 2 bases and J 9 bases, leaving 25 bases between the germline ends. The CDR3 runs to 17 residues. The chain's CDR3 is CASSLWGRDIGRERYTF. CDR3 DNA sequence: TGTGCCAGCAGCTTATGGGGCCGGGACATCGGACGTGAACGCTACACCTTC.

For this clonotype: Likely a read error: the CDR3 ends without its conserved phenylalanine or tryptophan. Because the CDR3's place on the DNA is in doubt, the DNA is left out and the CDR3 is given as listed by TCRdb. J is TRBJ2-5 and V is TRBV3-1; the table calls TRBD1, which could not be checked here. CDR1 and CDR2 from the germline V gene are LGHDT and YNNKEL (reference sequence). A total of 11 residues make up the CDR3, ends included. The CDR3 sequence is CASSLHLGHFY.

This clonotype was seen a handful of times. The chain employs TRBV10-2 and TRBJ1-5, with 9 bases lining up with TRBD1. Per the germline V gene, CDR1 is WSHSY and CDR2 is SAAADI. J gave up 6 bases and V 6 bases, and 9 bases lay outside the gene matches. The CDR3 is made up of 15 amino acids. The CDR3 spells CASRVTGGGGQPQHF. CDR3 nucleotide sequence: TGCGCCAGCAGGGTCACAGGGGGCGGCGGTCAGCCCCAGCATTTT.

V usage is TRBV20-1 and J usage is TRBJ2-3, with D possibly matching TRBD2 (6 bases). Germline values: CDR1 DFQATT, CDR2 SNEGSKA (reference sequence). V was cut by 0 bases and J by 2 bases, with 21 bases left in between. The CDR3 length is 18 residues. The CDR3 DNA sequence: TGCAGTGCTAGAGATTTGAACCGCCGCGGCGGGACCACAGATACGCAGTATTTT. Translation gives CSARDLNRRGGTTDTQYF.

This rearrangement joins TRBV4-2 to TRBJ1-2; no firm D call. This CDR3 is 17 amino acids long. Germline V gives CDR1 LGHNA, CDR2 YNFKEQ. V shed 0 bases and J shed 2 bases, with 16 bases lying between them. CDR3 bases: TGTGCCAGCAGCCAAGACCAAATTGAACTAGGGAACTATGGCTACACCTTC. It yields the protein CASSQDQIELGNYGYTF.

This clonotype was seen repeatedly, ten times or more. The rearrangement joins TRBV4-3 to TRBJ2-1; D remains unclear. With 0 bases removed from V and 3 bases from J, the gap between germline ends came to 9 bases. The CDR3 is 15 residues long. Germline V CDR1 and CDR2: LGHNA, YSLEER. The CDR3 DNA reads TGCGCCAGCAGCCAAGATTGGGCTAGCTACAATGAGCAGTTCTTC. It is translated as CASSQDWASYNEQFF.